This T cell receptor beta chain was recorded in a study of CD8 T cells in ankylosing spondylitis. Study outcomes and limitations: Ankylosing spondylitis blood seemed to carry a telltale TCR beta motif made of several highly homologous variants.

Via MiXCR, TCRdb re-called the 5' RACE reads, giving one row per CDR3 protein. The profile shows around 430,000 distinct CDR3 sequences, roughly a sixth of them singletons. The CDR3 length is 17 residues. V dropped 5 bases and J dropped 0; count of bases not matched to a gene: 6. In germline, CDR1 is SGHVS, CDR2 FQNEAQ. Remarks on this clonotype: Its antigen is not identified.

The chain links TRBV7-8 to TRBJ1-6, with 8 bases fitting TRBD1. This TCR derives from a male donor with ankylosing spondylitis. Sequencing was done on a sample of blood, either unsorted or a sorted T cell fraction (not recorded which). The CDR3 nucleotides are TGTGCCAGCAGCCCACGGACAGGGAGCTCCTATAATTCACCCCTCCACTTT. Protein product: CASSPRTGSSYNSPLHF.